This entry features one T cell receptor beta chain sequence. The antigen is unknown. Sorting that relied on CD45RO/CCR7/CD25/CD127/CD95/CD27 yielded CD4+ naive, central memory, regulatory and stem cell-like memory cells. The sample originates from a study of beta chain features in type 1 diabetes. About the research overall: Healthy donors, compared against patients, showed similar age, gender and cell yields.

Findings of the study overall: Type 1 diabetes patients had TCRB CDR3s that were shorter (moderately but significantly so) in all four CD4+ subsets. More deletions and fewer insertions at VDJ junctions were found in patients with type 1 diabetes.

V lost 6 bases, J lost 2 bases, and 10 bases stayed unmatched. This CDR3 spans 15 amino acids. Germline V CDR1 and CDR2: SQVTM, ANQGSEA. As every portion of the isolated RNA was reverse transcribed, the sequencing read expressed TCRB transcripts. It was found that naive, central memory and regulatory T cell samples averaged about 3.5 million reads. This table comes from immunoSEQ multiplex PCR, and its TCRdb copy is limited to in-frame clones, with some not included. The data show around 250,000 clones, 11% to 15% seen once. This receptor was obtained from a man aged 30 to 45 with type 1 diabetes. Sequencing input: naive CD4+ T cells from blood. V gene TRBV29-1 combines with J gene TRBJ2-3, with TRBD1 matching 8 bases. This CDR3 reads CSVASPGQDTDTQYF. CDR3 nucleotides: TGCAGCGTCGCATCTCCGGGACAGGACACAGATACGCAGTATTTT.